The subject of this entry is one T cell receptor (beta chain). Its specificity is not known. Mismatch with germline at one junction end may stem from a read error. These data are taken from a study of blood T cells in healthy people across ages. About the study: About one barcoded beta molecule was captured per two T cells (by template switching).

A J-beta primer mix and a sample-barcoded 5' primer were used in a second PCR of about 6 to 12 cycles. TCRdb re-called the 5' RACE reads with MiXCR, one entry per CDR3 protein. The repertoire has about 900,000 distinct CDR3 sequences, roughly 60% of them found once; the top ten carry roughly 25%. Overall study results and limits: Observed TCR beta diversity showed a strong correlation with the percentage of naive T cells as measured by flow cytometry.

CDR1 is DFQATT, CDR2 SNEGSKA, per germline (reference sequence). The CDR3 is made up of 16 amino acids. The source is a man aged 30 to 39 in good health. This chain links TRBV20-1 with TRBJ1-6; no clear D gene. Specimen: blood. The CDR3 DNA is TGCAGTGCTAGAATAGGGTCTTTCTCCTATAATTCACCCCCCCACTTT. It is translated as CSARIGSFSYNSPPHF.